This entry lists 16 T cell receptor beta chains sequenced from one sample in a study of blood T cells in healthy people across ages. The second PCR ran about 7 to 12 cycles with a sample-barcoded 5' primer and J-beta primers. From the 5' RACE reads, TCRdb called clonotypes with MiXCR, one entry per CDR3 protein. The table includes roughly 1,300,000 distinct CDR3 sequences, 45% to 70% detected once. The specimen was blood. The receptors were sampled from a man aged 18 to 29 in good health.

CDR3 in DNA: TGCGCCAGCAGCCAAGAATTGGAAGGGGCAACGCAGTATTTT. It encodes CASSQELEGATQYF. J is TRBJ2-3 and V is TRBV4-3; D possibly corresponds to TRBD1 (5 bases). Deletions cut 0 bases from V and 9 bases from J, with 13 bases between. The CDR3 has 14 amino acids. CDR1 and CDR2 (germline): LGHNA, YSLEER.

CDR3 coding DNA: TGTGCCAGCACCCCTGACGGGCTCTCCTACGAGCAGTACTTC. Amino acids: CASTPDGLSYEQYF. This rearrangement joins TRBV7-2 to TRBJ2-7; D remains unclear. The CDR3 extends over 14 amino acids. Trimming pared 7 bases from V and 0 bases from J, leaving 13 bases between. The germline CDR1 and CDR2 sequences are SGHTA and FQGNSA. The full variable domain, rest sourced from reference TRBV7-2 and TRBJ2-7, is GAGVSQSPSNKVTEKGKDVELRCDPISGHTALYWYRQSLGQGLEFLIYFQGNSAPDKSGLPSDRFSAERTGGSVSTLTIQRTQQEDSAVYLCASTPDGLSYEQYFGPGTRLTVT.

In this sample, this clonotype turned up a few times. The CDR3 loop reads CASSYPMSGREDYEQYF. The CDR3 DNA reads as TGTGCCAGCAGTTACCCGATGAGCGGGAGGGAGGACTACGAGCAGTACTTC. The chain combines TRBV6-6 with TRBJ2-5; 10 bases map to TRBD2. The J call may be mistaken, given a closer DNA end match to TRBJ2-7. The germline CDR1 and CDR2 sequences are MNHNY and SVGAGI (reference sequence). The CDR3 runs 17 residues.

The rearrangement links TRBV6-1 to TRBJ2-1; 7 bases agree with TRBD2. Germline assignment: CDR1 MNHNS and CDR2 SASEGT. J was trimmed by 9 bases and V by 5 bases; bases with no gene match: 16. The CDR3 runs 16 residues. For the CDR3, the DNA is TGTGCCAGCAGTTCTAGCGGAGCCCCGCCCGGGCGTGAGCAGTTCTTC. Its protein product is CASSSSGAPPGREQFF.

This clonotype was seen a few times. The rearrangement uses TRBV10-3 and TRBJ2-6; no clear D gene. Germline V gene sequence: CDR1 ENHRY, CDR2 SYGVKD. The CDR3 is 19 amino acids. Trimming left V 2 bases short and J 0 bases short, with 17 bases between. The CDR3 sequence: CAISERSGPKSSGANVLTF. DNA for the CDR3: TGTGCCATCAGTGAGCGCTCCGGGCCTAAGAGCTCTGGGGCCAACGTCCTGACTTTC.

The chain couples TRBV6-1 to TRBJ2-4; TRBD1 agrees at 9 bases. J lost 13 bases, V lost 7 bases, and 17 bases had no gene match. CDR1 and CDR2 (germline): MNHNS, SASEGT. The CDR3 extends over 15 amino acids. CDR3 in amino acids: CASTQAGQGHYKQYF. CDR3 nucleotide sequence: TGTGCCAGCACCCAGGCGGGACAGGGCCACTACAAGCAGTACTTC.

The chain employs TRBV28 and TRBJ2-3, with TRBD2 matching over 10 bases. Germline trimming cut 5 bases from V and 3 bases from J; bases unmatched to any gene: 5. Germline loops: CDR1 MDHEN, CDR2 SYDVKM. The CDR3 loop spans 15 amino acids. CDR3 DNA sequence: TGTGCCAGCAGTCCGCTTAGCGGGGGGACAGATACGCAGTATTTT. This codes for CASSPLSGGTDTQYF. Based on the CDR3 plus reference TRBV28 and TRBJ2-3, the full variable domain is DVKVTQSSRYLVKRTGEKVFLECVQDMDHENMFWYRQDPGLGLRLIYFSYDVKMKEKGDIPEGYSVSREKKERFSLILESASTNQTSMYLCASSPLSGGTDTQYFGPGTRLTVL.

This chain joins TRBV7-2 and TRBJ2-1; TRBD1 matches at 8 bases. The length of the CDR3 is 16 residues. CDR1 is SGHTA, CDR2 FQGNSA, per germline. The V and J ends lost 5 bases and 9 bases, in that order; junction bases with no gene match: 15. This chain's CDR3 is CASSADWTGQLGEQFF. The DNA of the CDR3 is TGTGCCAGCAGCGCAGATTGGACAGGGCAATTGGGTGAGCAGTTCTTC.

V gene TRBV6-1 combines with J gene TRBJ2-6, with D possibly matching TRBD2 (6 bases). Germline loops: CDR1 MNHNS, CDR2 SASEGT. The CDR3 length is 16 residues. V lost 6 bases, J lost 4 bases, and 16 bases lay in between. The CDR3 coding sequence is TGTGCCAGCAGCGGACTACCCGGTCCCGGGGCCAACGTCCTGACTTTC. Its protein product is CASSGLPGPGANVLTF.

This clonotype appeared a few times. The chain employs TRBV12-5 and TRBJ2-3; D gene ambiguous. Germline V CDR1 and CDR2: LGHNT, FRNRAP. This CDR3 contains 17 residues. V lost 5 bases and J 4 bases, leaving 22 bases between the germline ends. Written as DNA, the CDR3 is TGTGCTAGTGGTCCCTTGCCGATCTCGAGAAGGCCAGATACGCAGTATTTT. Amino acid sequence: CASGPLPISRRPDTQYF.

CDR3 amino acids: CATATSGMQFF. In nucleotides, the CDR3 is TGTGCCACCGCGACTAGCGGGATGCAGTTCTTC. This chain uses TRBV10-3 with TRBJ2-1; TRBD2 aligns across 11 bases. Germline loops: CDR1 ENHRY, CDR2 SYGVKD. J lost 12 bases, V lost 10 bases, and 5 bases had no gene match. The CDR3 loop spans 11 amino acids.

The chain's CDR3 is CASSASGQGYSPLHF. In DNA form, the CDR3 reads TGTGCCAGCAGCGCCTCGGGACAGGGTTATTCACCCCTCCACTTT. The genes are TRBV12-3 or TRBV12-4 and TRBJ1-6; 9 nucleotides align to TRBD1. The CDR3 is 15 amino acids. Trimming took 6 bases from V and 8 from J; bases not matched to a gene: 8.

The chain is built from TRBV6-2 or TRBV6-3 and TRBJ2-1, with 7 bases matching TRBD2. CDR3 length: 13 residues. The germline V gene encodes CDR1 MNHEY and CDR2 SVGEGT. J lost 7 bases, V lost 7 bases, and 7 bases had no gene match. CDR3 residues: CASTPSGRNEQFF. In nucleotides, the CDR3 is TGTGCCAGCACGCCTAGCGGTAGGAATGAGCAGTTCTTC.

This clonotype was seen a few times. V and J are TRBV12-3 or TRBV12-4 and TRBJ1-1, with 8 bases matching TRBD1. V shed 5 bases and J 5 bases; nucleotides not matched to a gene: 7. The CDR3 runs to 14 residues. DNA for the CDR3: TGTGCCAGCAGTGACAGGGGCGGCAGGACTGAAGCTTTCTTT. Its translation: CASSDRGGRTEAFF.

The chain is built from TRBV5-1 and TRBJ2-1; 13 bases align to TRBD2. The CDR3 loop spans 17 amino acids. Germline CDR1 SGHRS, CDR2 YFSETQ. J lost 5 bases, V lost 4 bases, and 9 bases had no gene match. This chain's CDR3 is CASSPRTSGSEHNEQFF. CDR3 coding DNA: TGCGCCAGCAGCCCACGGACTAGCGGGAGTGAGCACAATGAGCAGTTCTTC. Drawing the rest from reference TRBV5-1 and TRBJ2-1, the complete variable domain is KAGVTQTPRYLIKTRGQQVTLSCSPISGHRSVSWYQQTPGQGLQFLFEYFSETQRNKGNFPGRFSGRQFSNSRSEMNVSTLELGDSALYLCASSPRTSGSEHNEQFFGPGTRLTVL.

This rearrangement joins TRBV12-3 or TRBV12-4 to TRBJ1-5, with D hard to call. The V and J ends lost 10 bases and 4 bases respectively, with 14 bases between them. The CDR3 runs 13 residues. The CDR3 nucleotides read TGTGCCACCTCGGAGATTGCTAATCAGCCCCAGCATTTT. Translating gives CATSEIANQPQHF.